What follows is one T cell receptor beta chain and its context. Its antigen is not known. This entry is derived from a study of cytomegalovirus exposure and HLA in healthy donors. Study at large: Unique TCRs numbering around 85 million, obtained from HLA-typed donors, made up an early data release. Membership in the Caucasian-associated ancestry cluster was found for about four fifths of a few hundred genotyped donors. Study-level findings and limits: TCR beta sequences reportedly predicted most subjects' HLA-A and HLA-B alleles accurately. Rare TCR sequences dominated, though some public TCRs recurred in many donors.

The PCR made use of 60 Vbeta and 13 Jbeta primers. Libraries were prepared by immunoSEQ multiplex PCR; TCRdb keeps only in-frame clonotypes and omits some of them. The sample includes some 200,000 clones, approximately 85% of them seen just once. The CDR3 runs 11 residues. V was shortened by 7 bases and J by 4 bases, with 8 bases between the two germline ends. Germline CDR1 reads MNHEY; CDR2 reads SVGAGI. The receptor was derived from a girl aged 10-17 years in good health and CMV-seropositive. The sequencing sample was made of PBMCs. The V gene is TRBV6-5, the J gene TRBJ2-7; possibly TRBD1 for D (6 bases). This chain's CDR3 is CASKQGYEQYF. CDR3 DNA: TGTGCCAGCAAACAGGGATACGAGCAGTACTTC.